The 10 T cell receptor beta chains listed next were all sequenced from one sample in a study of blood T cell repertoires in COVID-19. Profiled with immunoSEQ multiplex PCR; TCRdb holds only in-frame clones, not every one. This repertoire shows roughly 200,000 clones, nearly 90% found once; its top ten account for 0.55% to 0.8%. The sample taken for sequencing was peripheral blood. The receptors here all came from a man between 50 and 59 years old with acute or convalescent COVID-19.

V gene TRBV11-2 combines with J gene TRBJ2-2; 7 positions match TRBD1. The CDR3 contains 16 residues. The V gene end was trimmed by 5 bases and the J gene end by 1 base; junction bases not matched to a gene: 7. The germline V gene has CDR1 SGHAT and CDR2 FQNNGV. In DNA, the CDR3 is TGTGCCAGCAGCGAGACAGGGCTAGGGAACACCGGGGAGCTGTTTTTT. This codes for CASSETGLGNTGELFF.

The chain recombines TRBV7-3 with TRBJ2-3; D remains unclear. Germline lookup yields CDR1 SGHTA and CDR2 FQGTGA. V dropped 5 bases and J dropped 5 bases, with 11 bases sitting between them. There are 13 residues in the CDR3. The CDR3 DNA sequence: TGTGCCAGCAGCCCCGTCGGTGGAGATACGCAGTATTTT. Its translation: CASSPVGGDTQYF.

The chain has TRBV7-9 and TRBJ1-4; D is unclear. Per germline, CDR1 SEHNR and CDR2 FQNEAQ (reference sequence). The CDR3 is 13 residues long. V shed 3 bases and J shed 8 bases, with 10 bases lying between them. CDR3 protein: CASSLSGGEKLFF. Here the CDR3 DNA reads TGTGCCAGCAGCTTGTCGGGTGGCGAAAAACTGTTTTTT.

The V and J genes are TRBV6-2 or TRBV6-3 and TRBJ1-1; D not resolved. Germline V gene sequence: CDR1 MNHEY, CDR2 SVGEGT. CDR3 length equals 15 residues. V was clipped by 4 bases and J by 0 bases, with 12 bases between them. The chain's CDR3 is CASSFLGVMNTEAFF. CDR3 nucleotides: TGTGCCAGCAGTTTTCTCGGGGTCATGAACACTGAAGCTTTCTTT.

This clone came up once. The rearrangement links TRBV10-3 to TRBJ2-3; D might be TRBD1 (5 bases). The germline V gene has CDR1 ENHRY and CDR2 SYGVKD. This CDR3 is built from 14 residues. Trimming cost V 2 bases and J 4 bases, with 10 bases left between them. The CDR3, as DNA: TGTGCCATCAGTGAGGTCTCAGGGTCAGATACGCAGTATTTT. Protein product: CAISEVSGSDTQYF.

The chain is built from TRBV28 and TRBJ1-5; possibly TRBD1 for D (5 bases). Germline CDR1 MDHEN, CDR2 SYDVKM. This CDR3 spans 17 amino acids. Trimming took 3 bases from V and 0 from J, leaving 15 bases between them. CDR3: CASSFGGGGGSNQPQHF. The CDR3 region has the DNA TGTGCCAGCAGTTTCGGGGGAGGAGGTGGTAGCAATCAGCCCCAGCATTTT.

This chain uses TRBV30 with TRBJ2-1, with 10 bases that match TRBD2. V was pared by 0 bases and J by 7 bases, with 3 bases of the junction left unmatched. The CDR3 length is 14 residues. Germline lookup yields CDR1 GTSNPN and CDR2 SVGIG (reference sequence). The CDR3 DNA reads TGTGCCTGGAGTGTACGGACTAGCGGAAATGAGCAGTTCTTC. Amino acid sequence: CAWSVRTSGNEQFF. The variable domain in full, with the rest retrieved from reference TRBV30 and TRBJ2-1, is SQTIHQWPATLVQPVGSPLSLECTVEGTSNPNLYWYRQAAGRGLQLLFYSVGIGQISSEVPQNLSASRPQDRQFILSSKKLLLSDSGFYLCAWSVRTSGNEQFFGPGTRLTVL.

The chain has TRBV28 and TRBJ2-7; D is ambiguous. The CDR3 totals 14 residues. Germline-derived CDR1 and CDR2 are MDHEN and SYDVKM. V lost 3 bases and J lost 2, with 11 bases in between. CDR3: CASSFARLPYEQYV. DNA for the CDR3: TGTGCCAGCAGTTTTGCCAGGCTCCCCTACGAGCAGTACGTC.

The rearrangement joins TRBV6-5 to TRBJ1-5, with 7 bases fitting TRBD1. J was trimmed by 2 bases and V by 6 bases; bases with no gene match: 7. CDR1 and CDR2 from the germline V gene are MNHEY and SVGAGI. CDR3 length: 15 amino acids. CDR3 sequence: CASSNGGQGNQPQHF. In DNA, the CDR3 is TGTGCCAGCAGCAATGGAGGACAGGGCAATCAGCCCCAGCATTTT.

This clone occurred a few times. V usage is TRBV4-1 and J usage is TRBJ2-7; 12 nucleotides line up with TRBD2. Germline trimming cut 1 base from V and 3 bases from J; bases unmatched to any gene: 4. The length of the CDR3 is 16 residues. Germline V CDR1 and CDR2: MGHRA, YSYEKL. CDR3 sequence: CASSQGLAGGNYEQYF. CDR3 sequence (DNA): TGCGCCAGCAGCCAAGGTCTAGCGGGAGGGAACTACGAGCAGTACTTC.